The 27 T cell receptor beta chains below all came from one sample that was sequenced in a study of T cell repertoires in cytomegalovirus infection. The antigens these receptors bind are not known. TCRdb reprocessed the reads via MiXCR and lists one record per CDR3 protein. The repertoire holds around 900,000 distinct CDR3 sequences, with roughly 31% as singletons. The sample in question was cultured CD8+ T cells from PBMCs, obtained from culture after CMV antigen stimulation. These receptors all come from a human donor in good health (CMV status not recorded). Some clones in this sample may be carry-over from other donors' samples.

The chain uses TRBV10-3 and TRBJ2-2, with a weak D call TRBD2 (5 bases). CDR1 is ENHRY, CDR2 SYGVKD, per germline. V lost 11 bases and J 0 bases, leaving 10 bases between the germline ends. This CDR3 region has 13 residues. The CDR3 nucleotides read TGTGCCTATCGGACTTCGAACACCGGGGAGCTGTTTTTT. Protein product: CAYRTSNTGELFF.

This clonotype has more than one count but fewer than ten. This chain's CDR3 is CASSFKTGVETQYF. In nucleotides, the CDR3 is TGTGCCAGCAGCTTTAAGACAGGGGTAGAGACCCAGTACTTC. V usage is TRBV7-6 and J usage is TRBJ2-5; 8 bases fit TRBD1. V trimming: 3 bases; J trimming: 4 bases; junction bases outside the gene matches: 4. The germline gives CDR1 SGHVS, CDR2 FNYEAQ. The CDR3 length is 14 residues. Full variable domain (remainder filled in from reference TRBV7-6 and TRBJ2-5): GAGVSQSPRYKVTKRGQDVALRCDPISGHVSLYWYRQALGQGPEFLTYFNYEAQQDKSGLPNDRFSAERPEGSISTLTIQRTEQRDSAMYRCASSFKTGVETQYFGPGTRLLVL.

CDR3 DNA sequence: TGTGCCAGCAGCCATGGCAGACTCGGCTCCTACGAGCAGTACTTC. Translating gives CASSHGRLGSYEQYF. The chain is built from TRBV11-2 and TRBJ2-7; D call uncertain. From germline, CDR1 is SGHAT and CDR2 FQNNGV. The CDR3 consists of 15 residues. Trimming cost V 5 bases and J 0 bases, with 14 bases left between them.

This clonotype has a handful of counts. Sequence at one end of the junction differs from germline and may be a read error. The J gene is TRBJ2-1, the V gene TRBV7-6, with 11 bases lining up with TRBD2. The CDR3 consists of 13 residues. The germline V gene has CDR1 SGHVS and CDR2 FNYEAQ. The CDR3 loop reads CASSLLAGGAPGF. DNA of the CDR3: TGTGCCAGCAGCTTATTAGCGGGGGGGGCTCCGGGATTC.

The chain recombines TRBV7-9 with TRBJ1-2; no clear D. Trimming pared 7 bases from V and 2 bases from J, leaving 14 bases between. The CDR3 runs 14 residues. Per the germline V gene, CDR1 is SEHNR and CDR2 is FQNEAQ (reference sequence). The CDR3 nucleotides read TGTGCCAGCACCGAAACTCTAGGGAACTATGGCTACACCTTC. Protein: CASTETLGNYGYTF. The full variable domain, rest sourced from reference TRBV7-9 and TRBJ1-2, is DTGVSQNPRHKITKRGQNVTFRCDPISEHNRLYWYRQTLGQGPEFLTYFQNEAQLEKSRLLSDRFSAERPKGSFSTLEIQRTEQGDSAMYLCASTETLGNYGYTFGSGTRLTVV.

The chain employs TRBV4-1 and TRBJ1-1; TRBD1 is a possible D gene (6 bases). The length of the CDR3 is 15 residues. V shed 0 bases and J shed 5 bases, with 13 bases lying between them. Germline loops: CDR1 MGHRA, CDR2 YSYEKL. The CDR3 spells CASSQEMGASTEAFF. DNA of the CDR3: TGCGCCAGCAGCCAAGAGATGGGGGCGAGTACTGAAGCTTTCTTT.

This chain uses TRBV10-2 with TRBJ2-3; a weak D match, TRBD1 (6 bases). The CDR3 sequence is 16 residues long. V lost 2 bases and J lost 2, with 14 bases in between. CDR1 is WSHSY and CDR2 is SAAADI in the germline V gene. The CDR3 protein is CASSEVLVGATDTQYF. In nucleotides, the CDR3 is TGCGCCAGCAGTGAGGTCTTAGTGGGGGCCACAGATACGCAGTATTTT.

J is TRBJ2-5 and V is TRBV9; TRBD1 might be the D (6 bases). The CDR3 is 14 residues long. V was trimmed by 4 bases and J by 4 bases, leaving 14 bases between them. The germline gives CDR1 SGDLS, CDR2 YYNGEE. CDR3: CASSLTGSSETQYF. CDR3 bases: TGTGCCAGCAGCCTTACAGGGTCGTCAGAGACCCAGTACTTC.

This sequence joins TRBV27 and TRBJ1-2, with unresolved D. The ends were cut back, 5 bases at V and 4 bases at J, with 5 bases in the middle. Germline CDR1 and CDR2: MNHEY and SMNVEV (reference sequence). The CDR3 loop spans 11 amino acids. The CDR3 DNA reads as TGTGCCAGCAGTCACTCCTATGGCTACACCTTC. The encoded protein is CASSHSYGYTF.

The chain recombines TRBV29-1 with TRBJ1-5; a weak D match, TRBD1 (5 bases). CDR1 and CDR2 from the germline V gene are SQVTM and ANQGSEA. There are 13 residues in the CDR3. The CDR3 DNA reads TGCAGATATGGGGCTTTCCCCACCTCACCCCAGCATTTT. Amino acid sequence: CRYGAFPTSPQHF.

This clonotype was detected only a few times. This chain links TRBV7-6 with TRBJ2-3, with D tentatively TRBD2 (7 bases). The CDR3 runs 14 residues. The V gene lost 9 bases and the J gene lost 2 bases, with 15 bases spanning the gap. Germline-derived CDR1 and CDR2 are SGHVS and FNYEAQ. The DNA for the CDR3 is TGTGCCAGTTGGGGGGGCCGGATCACAGATACGCAGTATTTT. It codes for CASWGGRITDTQYF.

V and J are TRBV12-3 or TRBV12-4 and TRBJ2-2; D unresolved. Trimming removed 8 bases from V and 11 bases from J, with 9 bases in between. The CDR3 length is 10 residues. The CDR3 protein is CASGYSELFF. The DNA for the CDR3 is TGTGCCAGCGGTTATAGTGAGCTGTTTTTT.

The chain combines TRBV20-1 with TRBJ1-1; perhaps TRBD1 as D (5 bases). The CDR3 spans 12 residues. Trimming took 8 bases from V and 8 from J, leaving 18 bases between them. Germline CDR1 is DFQATT and CDR2 is SNEGSKA (reference sequence). DNA of the CDR3: TGCAGTCTATTCCCCGGGACCCGAGAAGCTTTCTTT. Translation: CSLFPGTREAFF.

This rearrangement joins TRBV20-1 to TRBJ2-7, with 9 bases fitting TRBD1. V dropped 2 bases and J dropped 2; count of bases not matched to a gene: 7. Germline V CDR1 and CDR2: DFQATT, SNEGSKA (reference sequence). This CDR3 spans 15 amino acids. The CDR3 nucleotides are TGCAGTGCTAGACTTTGGGACAGGGAGACCTACGAGCAGTACTTC. Translation gives CSARLWDRETYEQYF.

J is TRBJ1-2 and V is TRBV7-9; 12 bases agree with TRBD1. CDR3 length: 16 amino acids. The V gene's germline CDR1 is SEHNR and CDR2 FQNEAQ (reference sequence). The V gene end was trimmed by 3 bases and the J gene end by 6 bases; junction bases not matched to a gene: 8. The CDR3: CASSFGTGGLMDGYTF. DNA for the CDR3: TGTGCCAGCAGCTTCGGGACAGGGGGCTTGATGGATGGCTACACCTTC. The whole variable domain, remainder taken from reference TRBV7-9 and TRBJ1-2, is DTGVSQNPRHKITKRGQNVTFRCDPISEHNRLYWYRQTLGQGPEFLTYFQNEAQLEKSRLLSDRFSAERPKGSFSTLEIQRTEQGDSAMYLCASSFGTGGLMDGYTFGSGTRLTVV.

This clonotype was observed a handful of times. The J gene is TRBJ2-3, the V gene TRBV6-2 or TRBV6-3; TRBD1 might be the D (6 bases). Germline loops: CDR1 MNHEY, CDR2 SVGEGT. This CDR3 comprises 10 residues. Trimming shortened V by 8 bases and J by 14 bases, and 14 bases separated the two germline ends. The CDR3 DNA sequence: TGTGCCAGCGCCAGGGACATCTTGTATTTT. Amino acid sequence: CASARDILYF.

The rearrangement links TRBV27 to TRBJ1-5, with D maybe TRBD1 (5 bases). This CDR3 contains 14 residues. Looked up from germline, CDR1 is MNHEY and CDR2 is SMNVEV (reference sequence). V was clipped by 6 bases and J by 4 bases, with 13 bases between them. The CDR3 DNA reads as TGTGCCAGCAGCTCTGGGGGGTTAAATCAGCCCCAGCATTTT. Protein: CASSSGGLNQPQHF.

In this sample, this clonotype turned up a few times. V gene TRBV14 combines with J gene TRBJ2-2; D uncertain. There are 15 residues in the CDR3. V lost 0 bases, J lost 1 base, and 6 bases lay in between. CDR1 and CDR2 from the germline V gene are SGHDN and FVKESK. CDR3 nucleotides: TGTGCCAGCAGCCAAGAATACGGGAACACCGGGGAGCTGTTTTTT. Its translation: CASSQEYGNTGELFF.

In regard to this clonotype: At one end the junction does not follow the germline gene, possibly because of a read error. This sequence joins TRBV7-2 and TRBJ2-6; D not resolved. Germline V lookup: CDR1 SGHTA, CDR2 FQGNSA. The CDR3 runs 15 residues. The CDR3 DNA reads as TGTGCCAGCAGCTTATTGAGCTCTGGGACCAACGTCCTGACTTTC. Protein sequence: CASSLLSSGTNVLTF.

This chain links TRBV7-8 with TRBJ2-7; no firm D call. The germline CDR1 and CDR2 sequences are SGHVS and FQNEAQ. V was clipped by 5 bases and J by 2 bases, with 7 bases between them. This CDR3 comprises 12 residues. The CDR3: CASSDATYEQYF. CDR3 coding DNA: TGTGCCAGCAGCGACGCCACCTACGAGCAGTACTTC.

This clonotype was observed a few times. The V gene is TRBV11-2, the J gene TRBJ1-5; 7 positions agree with TRBD1. Germline values: CDR1 SGHAT, CDR2 FQNNGV. Losses at the gene ends were 4 bases for V and 2 bases for J; bases not matched to a gene: 5. CDR3 size: 15 residues. For the CDR3, the DNA is TGTGCCAGCAGCTCAGGGGGTTTGGGCAATCAGCCCCAGCATTTT. Its translation is CASSSGGLGNQPQHF.

The rearrangement uses TRBV7-6 and TRBJ1-2; TRBD1 matches at 10 bases. J gave up 3 bases and V 2 bases, and 6 bases lay outside the gene matches. CDR1 and CDR2 (germline): SGHVS, FNYEAQ. The CDR3 runs to 16 residues. CDR3 amino acids: CASSLIGTGAYYGYTF. In nucleotides, the CDR3 is TGTGCCAGCAGCTTAATAGGGACAGGGGCCTACTATGGCTACACCTTC. The entire variable domain, with the rest obtained from reference TRBV7-6 and TRBJ1-2, is as follows: GAGVSQSPRYKVTKRGQDVALRCDPISGHVSLYWYRQALGQGPEFLTYFNYEAQQDKSGLPNDRFSAERPEGSISTLTIQRTEQRDSAMYRCASSLIGTGAYYGYTFGSGTRLTVV.

The rearrangement links TRBV20-1 to TRBJ2-3; 8 bases line up with TRBD2. The germline gives CDR1 DFQATT, CDR2 SNEGSKA (reference sequence). This CDR3 is built from 16 residues. After removal of 0 bases from V and 5 bases from J, the junction contained 10 bases not matched to a gene. The CDR3 sequence is CSARDPGSGAIDTQYF. CDR3 nucleotides: TGCAGTGCTAGAGATCCGGGTAGCGGGGCCATAGATACGCAGTATTTT.

At least ten counts were recorded for this clonotype. This sequence joins TRBV7-9 and TRBJ1-1; 11 nucleotides align to TRBD1. Germline trimming cut 2 bases from V and 1 base from J; bases unmatched to any gene: 15. Germline V gives CDR1 SEHNR, CDR2 FQNEAQ (reference sequence). The CDR3 is 20 amino acids. The CDR3 nucleotides read TGTGCCAGCAGCTTATCCCCCCACCACCGGGACAGGGGGAAGAACACTGAAGCTTTCTTT. Translating gives CASSLSPHHRDRGKNTEAFF.

This clonotype came up a few times. The chain links TRBV12-3 or TRBV12-4 to TRBJ2-2; D possibly corresponds to TRBD2 (6 bases). This CDR3 comprises 14 residues. V lost 3 bases, J lost 7 bases, and 12 bases lay in between. The CDR3 protein is CASSLAGTGGELFF. CDR3 in DNA: TGTGCCAGCAGTTTGGCGGGGACGGGCGGGGAGCTGTTTTTT.

There are many counts of this clonotype. V gene TRBV12-3 or TRBV12-4 combines with J gene TRBJ2-7; D is possibly TRBD1 (6 bases). V dropped 5 bases and J dropped 3 bases, with 14 bases sitting between them. The CDR3 contains 14 residues. CDR3 sequence: CASSPGTPYYEQYF. The CDR3 bases are TGTGCCAGCAGTCCCGGGACACCCTACTACGAGCAGTACTTC.

This clonotype has a handful of counts. The chain recombines TRBV2 with TRBJ1-5; D is possibly TRBD1 (5 bases). Trimming pared 6 bases from V and 3 bases from J, leaving 15 bases between. Germline V lookup: CDR1 SNHLY, CDR2 FYNNEI. This CDR3 has 15 residues. This CDR3 reads CASSGAEGFNQPQHF. The CDR3 nucleotides are TGTGCCAGCAGCGGGGCAGAGGGGTTCAATCAGCCCCAGCATTTT.